This is a list of T cell receptor beta chains from one sample in a study of CD8 T cells in ankylosing spondylitis. MiXCR was run by TCRdb on the 5' RACE reads, yielding one entry per CDR3 protein. The sample records 250,000 to 350,000 distinct CDR3 sequences, less than 25% being singletons. Sequencing input: blood, either unsorted or a sorted T cell fraction (not recorded which). The source of these receptors is a female donor with ankylosing spondylitis or in good health (not recorded which). Each CDR3 is given with its conserved first and last residue. D genes are given only for firm matches. Clone size is stated in some rows and not others, as once, few, many or a class when expanded.

>TRBJ2-1|NA|TRBV7-2|few
TGTGCCAGCAGCTTACTTGGGGCCGCATCCTACAATGAGCAGTTCTTC
CASSLLGAASYNEQFF
>TRBJ2-1|TRBD1|TRBV29-1|many
TGCAGCGTTGACCGACAGGGATCCTACAATGAGCAGTTCTTC
CSVDRQGSYNEQFF
>TRBJ1-4|NA|TRBV7-8|many
TGTGCCAGCAGCTTACCCCGGACCCACGGGGCCGAAAAACTGTTTTTT
CASSLPRTHGAEKLFF
>TRBJ2-2|TRBD1|TRBV6-5|NA
TGTGCCAGCAGTCGTACTGACAGGGGTGGGGAGCTGTTTTTT
CASSRTDRGGELFF
>TRBJ2-2|TRBD2|TRBV20-1|NA
TGCAGTGGTAGGGGACTAGCGGGAGGTGGAACCGGGGAGCTGTTTTTT
CSGRGLAGGGTGELFF
>TRBJ2-1|NA|TRBV4-3|many
TGCGCCAGCAGCCAAGATCCAGGGCATGAGCAGTTCTTC
CASSQDPGHEQFF
>TRBJ2-1|NA|TRBV19|NA
TGTGCCAGTACGCCGGGCGAGCCTCCGAATGAGCAGTTCTTC
CASTPGEPPNEQFF
>TRBJ1-2|NA|TRBV12-3/TRBV12-4|few
TGTGCCAGTTGGGACACTTTAAACCCTAACTATGGCTACACCTTC
CASWDTLNPNYGYTF
>TRBJ2-1|TRBD2|TRBV18|few
TGTGCCAGCTCACGGCGGACTAGCGGGAGTTACAATGAGCAGTTCTTC
CASSRRTSGSYNEQFF
>TRBJ1-4|TRBD1|TRBV6-1|NA
TGTGCCAGCAGATCAGGGGGGACCTTGACGGGTGAAAAACTGTTTTTT
CASRSGGTLTGEKLFF
>TRBJ1-1|NA|TRBV12-3/TRBV12-4|many
TGTGCCAGCAGTTTCCGAAGAGAGGGCACTGAAGCTTTCTTT
CASSFRREGTEAFF
>TRBJ2-5|TRBD2|TRBV10-3|NA
TGTGCCATCAGTGAGTCGGAACTAGCGGGAGGCCGGAAGACCCAGTACTTC
CAISESELAGGRKTQYF
>TRBJ2-1|TRBD2|TRBV7-6|NA
TGTGCCAGCAGCTGGGGACTAGCGGGAGGAACCTACAATGAGCAGTTCTTC
CASSWGLAGGTYNEQFF
>TRBJ2-3|TRBD1|TRBV29-1|few
TGCAGCGCGTATCAGGGGGTAGGGACAGATACGCAGTATTTT
CSAYQGVGTDTQYF
>TRBJ2-3|TRBD2|TRBV10-3|once
TGTGCCATCAGTGGGGCTAGCGGGAGAACAGATACGCAGTATTTT
CAISGASGRTDTQYF
>TRBJ2-7|TRBD1|TRBV5-1|few
TGCGCCAGCAGTTCGGACAGGGTCTACGAGCAGTACTTC
CASSSDRVYEQYF
>TRBJ2-5|NA|TRBV15|NA
TGTGCCACCAGCAGAGTCTGGACTGGATCACAAGAGACCCAGTACTTC
CATSRVWTGSQETQYF
>TRBJ1-2|TRBD1|TRBV7-2|NA
TGTGCCAGCAGCATGGGACAGGATTCTGGCTACACCTTC
CASSMGQDSGYTF
>TRBJ1-2|TRBD1|TRBV12-3/TRBV12-4|NA
TGTGCCAGCAGGAGGGACAGATCTAACTATGGCTACACCTTC
CASRRDRSNYGYTF
>TRBJ2-3|TRBD2|TRBV7-9|NA
TGTGCCAGCAGCCAACCGGGACTAGCGGCCACAGATACGCAGTATTTT
CASSQPGLAATDTQYF
>TRBJ2-3|TRBD1|TRBV7-2|NA
TGTGCCAGCAGCTACAACCCGGGACAGGGGATCACAGATACGCAGTATTTT
CASSYNPGQGITDTQYF
>TRBJ2-7|NA|TRBV20-1|NA
TGCAGTGCAACGGACCCCCTGGGCCTCGGCGAGCAGTACTTC
CSATDPLGLGEQYF
>TRBJ1-5|NA|TRBV28|few
TGTGCCAGCAGTGGGGGCCTCCTTCCTAATCAGCCCCAGCATTTT
CASSGGLLPNQPQHF
>TRBJ2-1|TRBD2|TRBV20-1|NA
TGCAGTGCTCCACCCGGGACTAAACCCGTAGGAACTTTGGATGAGCAGTTCTTC
CSAPPGTKPVGTLDEQFF
>TRBJ2-7|TRBD2|TRBV6-2/TRBV6-3|many
TGTGCCAGCCGACTAGCCCTCTCCTACGAGCAGTACTTC
CASRLALSYEQYF
>TRBJ2-3|TRBD2|TRBV5-1|NA
TGCGCCAGTCGAGCGGGAGTAAGCGCAGATACGCAGTATTTT
CASRAGVSADTQYF